The 27 T cell receptor beta chains below all came from one sample that was sequenced in a study of blood T cells in healthy people across ages (dated by TCRdb to the mid-2010s). Library preparation was by 5' RACE. Instrument on record: Illumina HiSeq 2500. The second PCR ran for roughly 6 to 11 cycles and used a J-beta primer mix along with a sample-barcoded 5' primer. TCRdb took the public reads, trimmed them with fastp at Q25, ran MiXCR for clone calling and kept in-frame beta chains. Each CDR3 protein gets just one entry, which takes the most common genes and DNA from the rows behind it. The sample table records roughly 680,000 distinct CDR3 sequences; roughly 21% of these occur just once. Roughly 3.6% of the sample belongs to the ten largest clones. Sequencing was done on a sample of blood. The receptors derive from a man between 70 and 80 years old in good health.

This clonotype has more than one count but fewer than ten. The chain carries TRBV2 and TRBJ2-2; D not resolved. Germline V gene lookup returns CDR1 SNHLY and CDR2 FYNNEI. Trimming removed 6 bases at V and 7 bases at J, with 9 bases between. The length of the CDR3 is 12 residues. CDR3 protein: CASRVRGGELFF. The CDR3, as DNA: TGTGCCAGCAGGGTTCGCGGCGGGGAGCTGTTTTTT.

J is TRBJ2-1 and V is TRBV20-1; D perhaps matches TRBD2 (5 bases). Germline V gene data show CDR1 as DFQATT and CDR2 as SNEGSKA (reference sequence). V was trimmed by 1 base and J by 2 bases, leaving 9 bases between them. This CDR3 has 14 residues. CDR3: CSARVEGTYNEQFF. The CDR3 nucleotides read TGCAGTGCTAGAGTTGAGGGCACCTACAATGAGCAGTTCTTC.

This chain joins TRBV2 and TRBJ2-3; 7 bases line up with TRBD2. The CDR3 has 15 amino acids. Germline assignment: CDR1 SNHLY and CDR2 FYNNEI. V gave up 4 bases and J gave up 0 bases; unmatched junction bases: 4. The CDR3 loop is CASSAGGSSTDTQYF. The CDR3 DNA reads as TGTGCCAGCAGTGCGGGGGGTTCTAGCACAGATACGCAGTATTTT. The variable domain in full, with the rest retrieved from reference TRBV2 and TRBJ2-3, is EPEVTQTPSHQVTQMGQEVILRCVPISNHLYFYWYRQILGQKVEFLVSFYNNEISEKSEIFDDQFSVERPDGSNFTLKIRSTKLEDSAMYFCASSAGGSSTDTQYFGPGTRLTVL.

This chain uses TRBV20-1 with TRBJ2-5; maybe TRBD2 (7 bases). This CDR3 spans 13 amino acids. V was trimmed by 8 bases and J by 5 bases, leaving 18 bases between them. The germline CDR1 and CDR2 sequences are DFQATT and SNEGSKA (reference sequence). CDR3: CSTDGGARETQYF. The CDR3 DNA reads TGCAGTACTGATGGGGGGGCCAGGGAGACCCAGTACTTC.

The V gene is TRBV6-5, the J gene TRBJ2-7; TRBD1 matches 8 bases. V was clipped by 5 bases and J by 5 bases; unmatched bases: 5. This CDR3 is built from 13 residues. Germline lookup yields CDR1 MNHEY and CDR2 SVGAGI. The DNA for the CDR3 is TGTGCCAGCAGTAAAACAGGGGGAAACGAGCAGTACTTC. Its translation: CASSKTGGNEQYF.

This clonotype was observed a few times. The chain employs TRBV29-1 and TRBJ1-1; TRBD1 aligns across 7 bases. The CDR3 totals 12 residues. CDR1 is SQVTM, CDR2 ANQGSEA, per germline. Trimming cost V 8 bases and J 6 bases; bases outside gene matches: 9. The CDR3: CSTRTGSSEAFF. Here the CDR3 DNA reads TGCAGCACACGGACAGGATCCTCTGAAGCTTTCTTT.

About this clonotype itself: A read error may account for a junction end that differs from germline. The chain carries TRBV5-1 and TRBJ2-7; 10 bases map to TRBD2. CDR1 and CDR2 (germline): SGHRS, YFSETQ. The CDR3 length is 17 residues. CDR3 bases: TGCGCCAGCAGCCCAGGGTGGAGGACTAGCGGAAACTACGAGCATTACTTC. Translating gives CASSPGWRTSGNYEHYF.

This clonotype has only a few counts. The chain uses TRBV20-1 and TRBJ2-1, with TRBD2 matching 10 bases. Germline loops: CDR1 DFQATT, CDR2 SNEGSKA (reference sequence). V lost 6 bases to trimming and J lost 10 bases; unmatched junction nucleotides: 15. This CDR3 is built from 15 residues. The DNA for the CDR3 is TGCAGTGCAAACCACGGTTCTAGCGGGAGTGGCGAGCAGTTCTTC. This gives the protein CSANHGSSGSGEQFF.

The V call is TRBV7-2, the J call TRBJ2-5; 7 nucleotides match TRBD1. Germline V lookup: CDR1 SGHTA, CDR2 FQGNSA. Trimming removed 5 bases from V and 5 bases from J; junction bases left unmatched: 11. This CDR3 comprises 15 residues. The CDR3 loop reads CASSPRDSRSETQYF. CDR3 in DNA: TGTGCCAGCAGCCCCCGGGACAGTAGGTCCGAGACCCAGTACTTC.

This clonotype was detected only a few times. J is TRBJ1-3 and V is TRBV5-5, with 10 bases fitting TRBD1. This CDR3 region has 16 residues. With 0 bases clipped from V and 3 bases from J, the junction kept 3 bases outside the gene matches. Germline loops: CDR1 SGHKS, CDR2 YYEKEE (reference sequence). The CDR3: CASSLGQGAHGNTIYF. The DNA of the CDR3 is TGTGCCAGCAGCTTGGGACAGGGGGCGCATGGAAACACCATATATTTT. Full variable domain (outside the CDR3, taken from reference TRBV5-5 and TRBJ1-3): DAGVTQSPTHLIKTRGQQVTLRCSPISGHKSVSWYQQVLGQGPQFIFQYYEKEERGRGNFPDRFSARQFPNYSSELNVNALLLGDSALYLCASSLGQGAHGNTIYFGEGSWLTVV.

J is TRBJ2-5 and V is TRBV29-1; D possibly matches TRBD1 or TRBD2 (5 bases each). In germline, CDR1 is SQVTM, CDR2 ANQGSEA. V was shortened by 6 bases and J by 2 bases, with 10 bases between the two germline ends. The CDR3 sequence is 12 residues long. The CDR3 spells CSVEGIQETQYF. CDR3 bases: TGCAGCGTCGAGGGGATTCAAGAGACCCAGTACTTC.

This clonotype has a count of ten or more. The J gene is TRBJ1-4, the V gene TRBV5-5, with D unresolved. Germline CDR1 SGHKS, CDR2 YYEKEE (reference sequence). The CDR3 extends over 15 amino acids. Trimming cost V 0 bases and J 5 bases, with 11 bases left between them. In DNA form, the CDR3 reads TGTGCCAGCAGCTTGGAGGTCGGGCCCAATGAAAAACTGTTTTTT. It yields the protein CASSLEVGPNEKLFF.

The chain uses TRBV20-1 and TRBJ2-7; no clear D gene. Trimming shortened V by 6 bases and J by 6 bases, and 15 bases separated the two germline ends. Germline V gene lookup returns CDR1 DFQATT and CDR2 SNEGSKA (reference sequence). The CDR3 contains 12 residues. The CDR3 is CSANVNGREQYF. The CDR3 nucleotides are TGCAGTGCCAATGTGAACGGGCGCGAGCAGTACTTC.

The chain joins TRBV9 to TRBJ2-2; the D gene could be TRBD1 or TRBD2 (5 bases each). CDR3 length: 15 amino acids. The V end lost 0 bases, the J end lost 5 bases, and 11 bases lay between the germline ends. The V gene's germline CDR1 is SGDLS and CDR2 YYNGEE. The CDR3 is CASSVGGGRTGELFF. The CDR3 nucleotides are TGTGCCAGCAGCGTAGGTGGGGGAAGGACCGGGGAGCTGTTTTTT.

A note on this clonotype: The junction and the germline gene differ at one end; a read error may be behind it. The chain links TRBV3-1 to TRBJ2-5; 11 bases map to TRBD1. The CDR3 loop spans 16 amino acids. Germline CDR1 and CDR2: LGHDT and YNNKEL (reference sequence). CDR3 DNA: TGTGCCAGCAGCCAAGATCCGGACAGGGGGCGGAAGACCCGGTACTTC. It yields the protein CASSQDPDRGRKTRYF.

This clonotype has just a few counts. The rearrangement uses TRBV24-1 and TRBJ2-1; 9 nucleotides match TRBD1. CDR1 is KGHDR and CDR2 is SFDVKD in the germline V gene. V lost 2 bases and J lost 1; bases outside the gene matches: 2. This CDR3 comprises 16 residues. The CDR3 sequence: CATSDSGQGSYNEQFF. In nucleotides, the CDR3 is TGTGCCACCAGTGATTCGGGACAGGGTTCCTACAATGAGCAGTTCTTC.

The CDR3 region is CASSLLASGRDEQYF. DNA for the CDR3: TGTGCCAGCAGCTTATTGGCTAGCGGGAGGGACGAGCAGTACTTC. This chain uses TRBV7-9 with TRBJ2-5, with 12 positions matching TRBD2. The J call may be incorrect, as the DNA end agrees better with TRBJ2-7. Germline V gene lookup returns CDR1 SEHNR and CDR2 FQNEAQ (reference sequence). The CDR3 consists of 15 residues.

This clonotype showed up just a few times. The chain is built from TRBV29-1 and TRBJ2-6; D possibly corresponds to TRBD1 (5 bases). Germline CDR1 is SQVTM and CDR2 is ANQGSEA. The V end lost 8 bases, the J end lost 0 bases, and 11 bases lay between the germline ends. The CDR3 length is 14 residues. CDR3 coding DNA: TGCAGCACAACAGGTAGCTCTGGGGCCAACGTCCTGACTTTC. This sequence encodes CSTTGSSGANVLTF.

This rearrangement joins TRBV28 to TRBJ2-7, with 12 bases identical to TRBD2. CDR1 is MDHEN, CDR2 SYDVKM, per germline. The CDR3 runs 17 residues. With 3 bases clipped from V and 3 bases from J, the junction kept 9 bases outside the gene matches. DNA of the CDR3: TGTGCCAGCAGTTTCCCCGTAAGACTAGCGGGAGACTACGAGCAGTACTTC. It is translated as CASSFPVRLAGDYEQYF.

The genes are TRBV7-3 and TRBJ2-2, with D uncertain. This CDR3 contains 10 residues. Trimming shortened V by 7 bases and J by 6 bases, and 3 bases separated the two germline ends. The V gene's germline CDR1 is SGHTA and CDR2 FQGTGA. The CDR3 sequence: CASMAGELFF. The CDR3 region has the DNA TGTGCCAGCATGGCCGGGGAGCTGTTTTTT.

V is TRBV28 and J is TRBJ2-6; D call uncertain. The CDR3 contains 14 residues. The germline V gene has CDR1 MDHEN and CDR2 SYDVKM. V dropped 7 bases and J dropped 0 bases, with 7 bases sitting between them. As DNA, the CDR3 is TGTGCCAGCAACGGCGGCTCTGGGGCCAACGTCCTGACTTTC. This translates into CASNGGSGANVLTF.

This clonotype occurred a few times. The rearrangement joins TRBV5-1 to TRBJ2-7; 11 bases align to TRBD1. The CDR3 has 15 amino acids. Germline CDR1 and CDR2: SGHRS and YFSETQ. The V gene end was trimmed by 4 bases and the J gene end by 2 bases; junction bases not matched to a gene: 5. This chain's CDR3 is CASSIGQGATYEQYF. CDR3 DNA: TGCGCCAGCAGCATCGGACAGGGGGCTACCTACGAGCAGTACTTC.

This chain connects TRBV21-1 to TRBJ2-1; the listed D gene, TRBD2, was not tested against the DNA. TRBJ2-7 explains the end of the DNA better; the J call may be wrong. TRBV21-1 is a known pseudogene. The CDR3 covers 19 residues. CDR3 residues: CASSAHMLAGGPGSYEQYF. Here the CDR3 DNA reads TGTGCCAGCAGCGCCCATATGCTAGCGGGAGGGCCTGGGTCCTACGAGCAGTACTTC.

V is TRBV4-1 and J is TRBJ2-7, with TRBD2 identical over 9 bases. Germline CDR1 reads MGHRA; CDR2 reads YSYEKL. V trimming: 0 bases; J trimming: 6 bases; junction bases outside the gene matches: 9. This CDR3 is built from 16 residues. The CDR3 reads CASSQEDHSGSGEQYF. Written as DNA, the CDR3 is TGCGCCAGCAGCCAAGAAGACCATAGCGGGAGTGGCGAGCAGTACTTC.

This clonotype was counted at least ten times. The genes are TRBV15 and TRBJ2-1; 10 positions match TRBD1. Trimming removed 4 bases from V and 0 bases from J; junction bases left unmatched: 9. CDR3 size: 18 residues. The germline V gene has CDR1 LNHNV and CDR2 YYDKDF (reference sequence). The CDR3 reads CATSTGQGKRGSYNEQFF. The CDR3 nucleotides are TGTGCCACCAGCACGGGACAGGGGAAAAGAGGCTCCTACAATGAGCAGTTCTTC.

The chain carries TRBV5-1 and TRBJ2-2; 11 bases align to TRBD2. This CDR3 contains 16 residues. Germline-derived CDR1 and CDR2 are SGHRS and YFSETQ. The J segment lost 2 bases and the V segment lost 4 bases, leaving 4 bases of the junction unmatched. This CDR3 is CASSMGTSGNTGELFF. In DNA, the CDR3 is TGCGCCAGCAGCATGGGGACTAGCGGAAACACCGGGGAGCTGTTTTTT.

This chain joins TRBV12-3 or TRBV12-4 and TRBJ2-5; unclear D gene. With 7 bases removed from V and 4 bases from J, the gap between germline ends came to 13 bases. The CDR3 spans 13 residues. CDR3 protein: CASTFVFGETQYF. CDR3 sequence (DNA): TGTGCCAGCACCTTTGTGTTTGGAGAGACCCAGTACTTC.